The sequence of this T cell receptor beta chain was determined in a study of T cells after yellow fever vaccination. About this clonotype: The antigen is unknown.

By 5'RACE template switching, TCR cDNA was produced, with a universal primer site and UMIs added in the process. TCRdb re-called the 5' RACE reads with MiXCR, one entry per CDR3 protein. This sample carries a few hundred thousand distinct CDR3 sequences, around 6.8% of them seen once, and the ten largest clones take over 15%. Regarding the study as a whole: A faster peak, day 5 versus 15, was reached by the weaker secondary response. Post-booster repertoires again held most primary-vaccination clones (roughly 96% CD4, over 80% CD8). CD4 and CD8 compartments shared a small share of clonotypes, likely from convergent recombination.

The CDR3 runs 15 residues. V gave up 2 bases and J gave up 5 bases; unmatched junction bases: 6. CDR1 and CDR2 (germline): MNHEY, SVGAGI. The sample was PBMCs, taken about 49 days after the first yellow fever vaccination. The sequence was collected from a man between 18 and 29 years old who received the YFV17D yellow fever vaccine. The chain carries TRBV6-5 and TRBJ2-5, with 9 bases fitting TRBD1. CDR3 amino acids: CASSYGDRVGETQYF. CDR3 sequence (DNA): TGTGCCAGCAGTTACGGGGACAGGGTTGGGGAGACCCAGTACTTC.